One and the same sample provided the 17 T cell receptor beta chains below, sequenced in a study of blood T cell repertoires in COVID-19. TCRdb's copy holds only in-frame clones and misses some; the assay was immunoSEQ multiplex PCR. The data contain a few hundred thousand clones, around 89% of them seen just once; the ten biggest clones take up 2.1%. The sequenced material came from peripheral blood. Receptor source: a woman aged 60-70 years with COVID-19, enrolled during active disease.

The chain couples TRBV19 to TRBJ1-5, with TRBD1 as a possible D gene (6 bases). Germline CDR1 reads LNHDA; CDR2 reads SQIVND (reference sequence). The CDR3 loop spans 15 amino acids. V gave up 3 bases and J gave up 6 bases, with 15 bases separating them. In DNA form, the CDR3 reads TGTGCCAGTAGTATTGCGGGGGCAGTCGGTCAGCCCCAGCATTTT. As protein: CASSIAGAVGQPQHF.

This chain links TRBV6-5 with TRBJ1-1; no firm D call. The germline V and J ends were trimmed by 7 bases and 1 base, with 16 bases remaining between them. The CDR3 runs 15 residues. Germline V CDR1 and CDR2: MNHEY, SVGAGI. The CDR3 reads CASIQTWPPNTEAFF. For the CDR3, the DNA is TGTGCCAGCATTCAAACGTGGCCCCCGAACACTGAAGCTTTCTTT.

This chain uses TRBV13 with TRBJ2-5, with 7 bases matching TRBD1. With V trimmed by 4 bases and J by 1 base, 21 bases remained unmatched. CDR1 and CDR2 (germline): PRHDT, FYEKMQ (reference sequence). This CDR3 is 20 amino acids long. The CDR3 coding sequence is TGTGCCAGCAGCTCCCCCGGTTCGTTTCTATGGGACAGAACCCAAGAGACCCAGTACTTC. Encoded protein: CASSSPGSFLWDRTQETQYF. Filled out from reference TRBV13 and TRBJ2-5, the complete variable domain reads AAGVIQSPRHLIKEKRETATLKCYPIPRHDTVYWYQQGPGQDPQFLISFYEKMQSDKGSIPDRFSAQQFSDYHSELNMSSLELGDSALYFCASSSPGSFLWDRTQETQYFGPGTRLLVL.

The chain carries TRBV4-1 and TRBJ2-1, with a weak D call TRBD1 (6 bases). CDR1 and CDR2 from the germline V gene are MGHRA and YSYEKL. There are 18 residues in the CDR3. V gave up 1 base and J gave up 5 bases, with 21 bases separating them. The CDR3, as DNA: TGCGCCAGCAGCCAAGGACCGCTATCCGGGACACAGAACAATGAGCAGTTCTTC. This gives the protein CASSQGPLSGTQNNEQFF.

The chain links TRBV20-1 to TRBJ2-7; 8 bases align to TRBD1. V trimming: 6 bases; J trimming: 5 bases; junction bases outside the gene matches: 3. This CDR3 is built from 11 residues. Germline V gives CDR1 DFQATT, CDR2 SNEGSKA (reference sequence). This CDR3 is CSAGQGDEQYF. In DNA form, the CDR3 reads TGCAGTGCCGGACAGGGTGACGAGCAGTACTTC.

The chain joins TRBV15 to TRBJ1-2; possibly TRBD1 for D (6 bases). The CDR3 length is 15 residues. Germline lookup yields CDR1 LNHNV and CDR2 YYDKDF (reference sequence). V lost 5 bases and J 2 bases, leaving 15 bases between the germline ends. Here the CDR3 reads CATSWGRGGNYGYTF. DNA of the CDR3: TGTGCCACCAGCTGGGGGAGAGGGGGAAACTATGGCTACACCTTC.

The chain combines TRBV6-5 with TRBJ1-2; no clear D gene. Trimming removed 1 base at V and 8 bases at J, with 5 bases between. Germline CDR1 and CDR2: MNHEY and SVGAGI. There are 11 residues in the CDR3. Written as DNA, the CDR3 is TGTGCCAGCAGTTACTTGGGCGGCTACACCTTC. Translating gives CASSYLGGYTF.

The chain recombines TRBV5-5 with TRBJ1-5, with D tentatively TRBD1 (5 bases). Germline V lookup: CDR1 SGHKS, CDR2 YYEKEE (reference sequence). The V end was cut by 0 bases, the J end by 0 bases, with 10 bases between. The CDR3 contains 16 residues. The CDR3 loop is CASSLVGGYSNQPQHF. The CDR3 region has the DNA TGTGCCAGCAGCTTGGTGGGGGGGTATAGCAATCAGCCCCAGCATTTT.

The V gene is TRBV6-4, the J gene TRBJ1-1, with D possibly being TRBD1 (6 bases). Trimming took off 2 bases at V and 3 bases at J, with 19 bases between the two ends. The CDR3 is made up of 17 amino acids. Germline CDR1 MRHNA, CDR2 SNTAGT. The CDR3 sequence is CASSDRGGSGKDTEAFF. DNA for the CDR3: TGTGCCAGCAGTGACAGGGGGGGGTCAGGGAAGGACACTGAAGCTTTCTTT.

V gene TRBV21-1 combines with J gene TRBJ2-7; TRBD2 was called by the table and not checked on the DNA. TRBV21-1 represents a pseudogene. This CDR3 has 16 amino acids. CDR3 sequence reads: CASSKGGGHRSYEQYF. CDR3 in DNA: TGTGCCAGCAGCAAGGGGGGGGGACACCGCTCCTACGAGCAGTACTTC.

The genes are TRBV19 and TRBJ1-2; D not certain. CDR3 size: 12 residues. CDR1 and CDR2 (germline): LNHDA, SQIVND (reference sequence). V lost 5 bases, J lost 3 bases, and 7 bases lay in between. CDR3 amino acids: CASSPQYYGYTF. As DNA, the CDR3 is TGTGCCAGTAGTCCACAGTACTATGGCTACACCTTC.

J is TRBJ1-1 and V is TRBV6-6; 7 nucleotides agree with TRBD1. Germline-derived CDR1 and CDR2 are MNHNY and SVGAGI (reference sequence). V shed 5 bases and J 3 bases; nucleotides not matched to a gene: 3. The CDR3 has 13 residues. CDR3 sequence: CASSKDRDTEAFF. The CDR3 coding sequence is TGTGCCAGCAGTAAAGACAGGGACACTGAAGCTTTCTTT.

The chain combines TRBV7-2 with TRBJ2-3; 7 nucleotides line up with TRBD1. The ends lost 4 bases at V and 4 bases at J; junction bases unmatched: 8. Germline-derived CDR1 and CDR2 are SGHTA and FQGNSA. The CDR3 is 15 residues long. The CDR3 is CASSYQTGWADTQYF. The CDR3 nucleotides are TGTGCCAGCAGCTATCAGACAGGGTGGGCAGATACGCAGTATTTT.

The chain is built from TRBV5-1 and TRBJ2-1; TRBD2 is a possible D gene (6 bases). The CDR3 consists of 13 residues. V shed 3 bases and J shed 9 bases, with 13 bases lying between them. CDR1 SGHRS and CDR2 YFSETQ come from the germline V gene. This chain's CDR3 is CASSSRLVTEQFF. The CDR3 bases are TGCGCCAGCAGCTCCAGACTAGTAACTGAGCAGTTCTTC.

The chain links TRBV19 to TRBJ1-2, with TRBD1 matching over 9 bases. J was trimmed by 4 bases and V by 6 bases; bases with no gene match: 9. The V gene's germline CDR1 is LNHDA and CDR2 SQIVND (reference sequence). The CDR3 has 15 residues. This CDR3 reads CASSPTGGRGYGYTF. CDR3 DNA sequence: TGTGCCAGTAGCCCAACAGGGGGCAGGGGCTATGGCTACACCTTC.

The rearrangement links TRBV5-1 to TRBJ2-5, with unresolved D. CDR3 length equals 15 residues. In germline, CDR1 is SGHRS, CDR2 YFSETQ. V dropped 1 base and J dropped 5 bases, with 15 bases sitting between them. This CDR3 reads CASSLRQDAGETQYF. The CDR3 DNA reads TGCGCCAGCAGCTTGAGGCAGGATGCTGGGGAGACCCAGTACTTC.

The chain employs TRBV5-6 and TRBJ1-5; 9 nucleotides align to TRBD1. The CDR3 covers 15 residues. J was trimmed by 7 bases and V by 4 bases; bases with no gene match: 9. CDR1 is SGHDT and CDR2 is YYEEEE in the germline V gene. The CDR3 sequence is CASSAGQGSGQPQHF. The CDR3 bases are TGTGCCAGCAGCGCAGGACAGGGGTCCGGGCAGCCCCAGCATTTT.